These 14 T cell receptor beta chains came from one sample sequenced in a study of PD-1 blockade in classical Hodgkin lymphoma. Brentuximab vedotin exposure varied among the patients, all of whom had relapsed after autologous stem cell transplantation. The table came from immunoSEQ multiplex PCR; TCRdb's copy has only in-frame clones and leaves some out. The repertoire consists of some 100,000 clones, with roughly 90% occurring once and the leading ten covering roughly 2.8%. Sequencing used peripheral blood mononuclear cells (PBMCs), obtained at baseline. These receptors were collected from a human donor with classical Hodgkin lymphoma.

This chain connects TRBV6-6 to TRBJ2-2; D is uncertain. Germline assignment: CDR1 MNHNY and CDR2 SVGAGI (reference sequence). This CDR3 contains 13 residues. V dropped 2 bases and J dropped 2 bases, with 3 bases sitting between them. In nucleotides, the CDR3 is TGTGCCAGCAGTTACACTAACACCGGGGAGCTGTTTTTT. Protein sequence: CASSYTNTGELFF.

The gene calls are TRBV19 and TRBJ2-1; TRBD2 is a possible D gene (6 bases). Germline V gene sequence: CDR1 LNHDA, CDR2 SQIVND (reference sequence). The CDR3 runs to 17 residues. V lost 3 bases, J lost 2 bases, and 17 bases lay in between. CDR3 in amino acids: CASSIARLVGAYNEQFF. DNA of the CDR3: TGTGCCAGTAGTATTGCCCGACTAGTAGGGGCCTACAATGAGCAGTTCTTC.

The chain is built from TRBV5-1 and TRBJ2-5, with TRBD1 as a possible D gene (7 bases). The ends were cut back, 3 bases at V and 5 bases at J, with 23 bases in the middle. Germline values: CDR1 SGHRS, CDR2 YFSETQ. The CDR3 runs 17 residues. For the CDR3, the DNA is TGCGCCAGCAGCTCGCGTAGACAGGGACTTTTCAGGGAGACCCAGTACTTC. Translated, it gives CASSSRRQGLFRETQYF.

This clone was recorded only once. The V and J genes are TRBV9 and TRBJ2-5; 10 bases are shared with TRBD2. Germline CDR1 and CDR2: SGDLS and YYNGEE. The CDR3 is made up of 15 amino acids. V dropped 4 bases and J dropped 5; count of bases not matched to a gene: 8. CDR3 DNA: TGTGCCAGCAGCATCAGCGGGAGGGCCTCGGAGACCCAGTACTTC. Encoded protein: CASSISGRASETQYF.

This chain joins TRBV2 and TRBJ1-5, with TRBD1 matching 8 bases. Germline loops: CDR1 SNHLY, CDR2 FYNNEI. The trim removed 7 bases at V and 4 bases at J, leaving 6 bases unmatched. The CDR3 covers 14 residues. In DNA form, the CDR3 reads TGTGCCAGCAAGGGGGACAGGCCTAATCAGCCCCAGCATTTT. It yields the protein CASKGDRPNQPQHF. Variable domain in full (rest from reference TRBV2 and TRBJ1-5): EPEVTQTPSHQVTQMGQEVILRCVPISNHLYFYWYRQILGQKVEFLVSFYNNEISEKSEIFDDQFSVERPDGSNFTLKIRSTKLEDSAMYFCASKGDRPNQPQHFGDGTRLSIL.

V is TRBV6-5 and J is TRBJ1-5, with D perhaps TRBD1 (6 bases). Looked up from germline, CDR1 is MNHEY and CDR2 is SVGAGI. Trimming stripped 6 bases from V and 7 bases from J, with 19 bases between. This CDR3 spans 15 amino acids. The CDR3 protein is CASRLTGTSGQPQHF. Written as DNA, the CDR3 is TGTGCCAGCAGGCTAACAGGGACTTCCGGGCAGCCCCAGCATTTT.

The chain joins TRBV7-9 to TRBJ1-2, with TRBD1 as a possible D gene (6 bases). Germline-derived CDR1 and CDR2 are SEHNR and FQNEAQ (reference sequence). The CDR3 extends over 14 amino acids. The germline V and J ends were trimmed by 2 bases and 7 bases, with 14 bases remaining between them. CDR3 sequence reads: CASSLSLGGTGYTF. Written as DNA, the CDR3 is TGTGCCAGCAGCTTATCCCTCGGGGGCACTGGCTACACCTTC. Looking up the rest from reference TRBV7-9 and TRBJ1-2 gives the full variable domain: DTGVSQNPRHKITKRGQNVTFRCDPISEHNRLYWYRQTLGQGPEFLTYFQNEAQLEKSRLLSDRFSAERPKGSFSTLEIQRTEQGDSAMYLCASSLSLGGTGYTFGSGTRLTVV.

The rearrangement uses TRBV5-1 and TRBJ2-5; perhaps TRBD2 as D (6 bases). Trimming stripped 0 bases from V and 5 bases from J, with 17 bases between. CDR1 and CDR2 (germline): SGHRS, YFSETQ. The CDR3 has 16 residues. CDR3 residues: CASSLGGGGTLETQYF. The CDR3, as DNA: TGCGCCAGCAGCTTGGGGGGTGGCGGGACTTTGGAGACCCAGTACTTC.

The rearrangement links TRBV11-2 to TRBJ2-5; 13 nucleotides agree with TRBD2. In germline, CDR1 is SGHAT, CDR2 FQNNGV. With 0 bases clipped from V and 10 bases from J, the junction kept 8 bases outside the gene matches. CDR3 length equals 16 residues. CDR3 loop: CASSLEGLAGWDDQYF. The CDR3 bases are TGTGCCAGCAGCTTAGAGGGACTAGCGGGATGGGACGACCAGTACTTC.

This sequence joins TRBV5-1 and TRBJ1-5; D remains unclear. Germline V gene sequence: CDR1 SGHRS, CDR2 YFSETQ. V lost 4 bases and J lost 9, with 20 bases in between. The CDR3 loop spans 15 amino acids. Here the CDR3 DNA reads TGCGCCAGCAGCGCCGACCTACTCGGTAGCTTGCCCCAGCATTTT. Protein: CASSADLLGSLPQHF.

The V call is TRBV5-1, the J call TRBJ2-1; possibly TRBD1 or TRBD2 for D (5 bases each). Germline loops: CDR1 SGHRS, CDR2 YFSETQ. V lost 1 base and J lost 5, with 7 bases in between. The CDR3 is 13 residues long. The CDR3 protein is CASSLRGNNEQFF. The CDR3 DNA sequence: TGCGCCAGCAGCTTGCGGGGCAACAATGAGCAGTTCTTC.

This clone was counted a single time. This chain links TRBV5-6 with TRBJ2-5, with D possibly being TRBD1 (5 bases). The germline gives CDR1 SGHDT, CDR2 YYEEEE. The CDR3 runs 14 residues. V was clipped by 0 bases and J by 5 bases, with 11 bases between them. The DNA of the CDR3 is TGTGCCAGCAGCTTGGTGACGTGGGGCGAGACCCAGTACTTC. Translating gives CASSLVTWGETQYF.

This chain uses TRBV7-2 with TRBJ2-3; D possibly corresponds to TRBD2 (6 bases). Trimming shortened V by 4 bases and J by 1 base, and 15 bases separated the two germline ends. CDR3 length equals 16 residues. CDR1 and CDR2 from the germline V gene are SGHTA and FQGNSA. CDR3 DNA sequence: TGTGCCAGCAGCTCCTGGGACTTTTTACGCACAGATACGCAGTATTTT. It translates to CASSSWDFLRTDTQYF.

The genes are TRBV28 and TRBJ2-1, with D perhaps assigned TRBD1 or TRBD2 (5 bases each). Per the germline V gene, CDR1 is MDHEN and CDR2 is SYDVKM. Trimming left V 6 bases short and J 1 base short, with 13 bases between. The CDR3 has 15 residues. The CDR3 sequence is CASSLPGGSYNEQFF. Written as DNA, the CDR3 is TGTGCCAGCAGCCTACCTGGGGGTTCCTACAATGAGCAGTTCTTC.